This TCR beta chain was profiled in a study of technical replicates of blood from several donors. TCRdb's table, derived via immunoSEQ multiplex PCR, lists solely in-frame clones and lacks some. The data contain fewer than 95,000 clones, roughly 91% of them seen just once; the ten biggest clones take up 0.25%. This CDR3 has 13 residues. The V and J ends lost 4 bases and 2 bases, in that order; junction bases with no gene match: 2. Germline CDR1 MNHNS, CDR2 SASEGT. The chain uses TRBV6-1 and TRBJ2-7; 7 positions match TRBD1. Sequenced sample: T cells isolated from PBMCs. The TCR comes from a human donor in good health. In DNA, the CDR3 is TGTGCCAGCAGTGGGGACAGTACCTACGAGCAGTACTTC. This translates into CASSGDSTYEQYF.